The 24 T cell receptor beta chains in this list originate from one sample, sequenced in a study of CD8 T cells in Susac syndrome (dated by TCRdb to between 2018 and 2021). Libraries came from the immunoSEQ multiplex PCR assay. RNA was extracted using the RNeasy kit, and about 0.5 to 1 ug of the RNA was reverse transcribed with random hexamers. TCRdb itself trimmed the public reads at Q25 with fastp, ran MiXCR and retained productive beta chains. Rows with a matching CDR3 protein are joined into one entry that keeps the most common DNA and genes. The sample contains under 200,000 distinct CDR3 sequences, around 94% of them found a single time. The ten largest clones add up to more than 0.095% of the sample. Material for sequencing was CD4+ T cells from PBMCs. Receptors originate from a human donor with Susac syndrome.

The chain uses TRBV5-5 and TRBJ2-1; D could derive from TRBD1 or TRBD2 (6 bases each). The CDR3 runs 13 residues. Trimming left V 3 bases short and J 9 bases short, with 13 bases between. Germline CDR1 SGHKS, CDR2 YYEKEE (reference sequence). CDR3 loop: CASSSWGAPEQFF. CDR3 DNA sequence: TGTGCCAGCAGCTCGTGGGGGGCCCCTGAGCAGTTCTTC.

The chain employs TRBV7-2 and TRBJ2-3; D ambiguous. The length of the CDR3 is 14 residues. Looked up from germline, CDR1 is SGHTA and CDR2 is FQGNSA. V gave up 2 bases and J gave up 0 bases, with 6 bases separating them. CDR3 DNA sequence: TGTGCCAGCAGCTTATCCCCCAGCACAGATACGCAGTATTTT. It encodes CASSLSPSTDTQYF.

The genes are TRBV29-1 and TRBJ2-1, with D possibly TRBD1 on 5 matching bases. Germline loops: CDR1 SQVTM, CDR2 ANQGSEA. The CDR3 has 14 amino acids. The germline V and J ends were trimmed by 3 bases and 4 bases, with 13 bases remaining between them. CDR3 sequence: CSVDRGVVYNEQFF. CDR3 DNA: TGCAGCGTTGATAGGGGCGTCGTTTACAATGAGCAGTTCTTC.

In its sample, this clonotype was seen once. This chain links TRBV25-1 with TRBJ1-2; D may be TRBD1 (5 bases). Germline values: CDR1 MGHDK, CDR2 SYGVNS. The CDR3 contains 12 residues. The V end lost 4 bases, the J end lost 8 bases, and 11 bases lay between the germline ends. The CDR3 sequence is CASSAREGGYTF. CDR3 nucleotides: TGTGCCAGCAGTGCCAGGGAGGGAGGCTACACCTTC.

The J gene is TRBJ2-5, the V gene TRBV12-3 or TRBV12-4; 10 nucleotides match TRBD1. The V segment lost 4 bases and the J segment 3 bases; nucleotides outside the gene matches: 8. The CDR3 loop spans 16 amino acids. CDR3 coding DNA: TGTGCCAGCAGTTCTACGACAGGGGGCCCGAAAGAGACCCAGTACTTC. Residues: CASSSTTGGPKETQYF.

The rearrangement uses TRBV6-2 or TRBV6-3 and TRBJ2-3; 10 positions agree with TRBD1. The V gene end was trimmed by 6 bases and the J gene end by 6 bases; junction bases not matched to a gene: 9. CDR3 length: 15 residues. CDR1 is MNHEY and CDR2 is SVGEGT in the germline V gene. This chain's CDR3 is CASRHSGTGADTQYF. The DNA of the CDR3 is TGTGCCAGCAGGCATTCCGGGACAGGGGCGGATACGCAGTATTTT.

J is TRBJ2-1 and V is TRBV7-2, with 8 bases aligning to TRBD2. CDR1 is SGHTA and CDR2 is FQGNSA in the germline V gene. After removal of 4 bases from V and 4 bases from J, the junction contained 3 bases not matched to a gene. CDR3 length: 14 residues. The CDR3 spells CASSSGGAYNEQFF. CDR3 DNA sequence: TGTGCCAGCAGCTCCGGGGGGGCGTACAATGAGCAGTTCTTC.

This clonotype has just one count. The genes are TRBV9 and TRBJ2-3, with TRBD2 matching over 8 bases. CDR3 length: 15 residues. CDR1 and CDR2 from the germline V gene are SGDLS and YYNGEE. V was clipped by 0 bases and J by 3 bases; unmatched bases: 3. The CDR3 is CASSVAGGQTDTQYF. The CDR3 DNA sequence: TGTGCCAGCAGCGTAGCGGGGGGGCAAACAGATACGCAGTATTTT.

The chain employs TRBV20-1 and TRBJ2-7; 9 bases are shared with TRBD1. The CDR3 loop spans 13 amino acids. Germline assignment: CDR1 DFQATT and CDR2 SNEGSKA (reference sequence). Losses at the gene ends were 5 bases for V and 5 bases for J; bases not matched to a gene: 7. The CDR3 loop is CSAWPGQGNEQYF. DNA for the CDR3: TGCAGTGCTTGGCCGGGACAGGGCAACGAGCAGTACTTC.

The CDR3 nucleotides read TGCAGTGCTACCTCGGACAGCTTAGGAGCTTATAACTATGGCTACACCTTC. It encodes CSATSDSLGAYNYGYTF. The chain combines TRBV20-1 with TRBJ1-2, with D perhaps TRBD1 (6 bases). Per the germline V gene, CDR1 is DFQATT and CDR2 is SNEGSKA (reference sequence). Deletions cut 4 bases from V and 1 base from J, with 22 bases between. The CDR3 extends over 17 amino acids.

The chain combines TRBV5-4 with TRBJ2-3; no reliable D call. The CDR3 is made up of 16 amino acids. The V gene's germline CDR1 is SGHNT and CDR2 YYREEE (reference sequence). The V gene lost 0 bases and the J gene lost 0 bases, with 11 bases spanning the gap. Written as DNA, the CDR3 is TGTGCCAGCAGCTTGGTTGTTAAGAGTAGCACAGATACGCAGTATTTT. Encoded protein: CASSLVVKSSTDTQYF.

V is TRBV7-9 and J is TRBJ2-6, with a tentative D call TRBD1 (5 bases). Germline CDR1 reads SEHNR; CDR2 reads FQNEAQ (reference sequence). The CDR3 sequence is 15 residues long. V lost 5 bases and J 0 bases, leaving 8 bases between the germline ends. The CDR3 loop reads CASSPRVSGANVLTF. Here the CDR3 DNA reads TGTGCCAGCAGCCCCAGGGTCTCTGGGGCCAACGTCCTGACTTTC.

The chain joins TRBV5-8 to TRBJ2-3, with 9 bases aligning to TRBD1. The CDR3 has 15 amino acids. Germline V gene data show CDR1 as SGHTS and CDR2 as YDEGEE. V trimming: 4 bases; J trimming: 4 bases; junction bases outside the gene matches: 7. The CDR3 loop is CASSQGQGQPDTQYF. CDR3 nucleotide sequence: TGTGCCAGCAGCCAGGGACAGGGACAACCAGATACGCAGTATTTT.

This sequence joins TRBV2 and TRBJ2-1; D gene ambiguous. V lost 9 bases and J lost 4, with 4 bases in between. Germline CDR1 and CDR2: SNHLY and FYNNEI. The CDR3 has 10 amino acids. In DNA form, the CDR3 reads TGTGCCAGTCGTTACAATGAGCAGTTCTTC. Translating it yields CASRYNEQFF.

The chain uses TRBV18 and TRBJ1-2; 7 bases agree with TRBD1. J lost 5 bases, V lost 3 bases, and 3 bases had no gene match. The CDR3 extends over 13 amino acids. Germline loops: CDR1 KGHSH, CDR2 LQKENI. The DNA for the CDR3 is TGTGCCAGCTCACCCGGGACAGAATATGGCTACACCTTC. Residues: CASSPGTEYGYTF.

V usage is TRBV5-6 and J usage is TRBJ2-7; no definite D call. Germline CDR1 is SGHDT and CDR2 is YYEEEE. V was cut by 0 bases and J by 4 bases, with 8 bases left in between. CDR3 size: 13 residues. CDR3 sequence reads: CASSLDFGYEQYF. CDR3 coding DNA: TGTGCCAGCAGCTTGGATTTCGGGTACGAGCAGTACTTC. The variable domain in full, with the rest retrieved from reference TRBV5-6 and TRBJ2-7, is DAGVTQSPTHLIKTRGQQVTLRCSPKSGHDTVSWYQQALGQGPQFIFQYYEEEERQRGNFPDRFSGHQFPNYSSELNVNALLLGDSALYLCASSLDFGYEQYFGPGTRLTVT.

The chain joins TRBV20-1 to TRBJ2-5, with 8 bases identical to TRBD1. V lost 6 bases, J lost 4 bases, and 16 bases stayed unmatched. Per the germline V gene, CDR1 is DFQATT and CDR2 is SNEGSKA (reference sequence). This CDR3 is built from 16 residues. For the CDR3, the DNA is TGCAGTGCCCAGCCAGGGACAGGCTATAAGCGAGAGACCCAGTACTTC. It translates to CSAQPGTGYKRETQYF.

J is TRBJ1-2 and V is TRBV6-5; no clear D. Trimming took 3 bases from V and 2 from J, leaving 7 bases between them. The CDR3 contains 13 residues. Per germline, CDR1 MNHEY and CDR2 SVGAGI. The CDR3: CASSYRQNYGYTF. Here the CDR3 DNA reads TGTGCCAGCAGTTATCGTCAAAACTATGGCTACACCTTC.

The rearrangement uses TRBV4-1 and TRBJ1-2; D perhaps matches TRBD1 (5 bases). Trimming pared 8 bases from V and 4 bases from J, leaving 14 bases between. From germline, CDR1 is MGHRA and CDR2 YSYEKL. The CDR3 sequence is 13 residues long. The CDR3 region is CASAQTGGYGYTF. CDR3 bases: TGCGCCAGCGCTCAGACTGGGGGCTATGGCTACACCTTC.

The chain carries TRBV3-1 and TRBJ2-5; 11 bases map to TRBD2. In germline, CDR1 is LGHDT, CDR2 YNNKEL (reference sequence). This CDR3 has 13 amino acids. Trimming at V came to 5 bases and at J to 7 bases, leaving 3 bases not matched to a gene. The CDR3 nucleotides are TGTGCCAGCAGCTCCGGGACTAGCGGGACCCAGTACTTC. Translation gives CASSSGTSGTQYF.

This clonotype was found once. V is TRBV6-5 and J is TRBJ2-4; D unclear. V lost 4 bases and J lost 1, with 14 bases in between. The CDR3 runs to 16 residues. Germline CDR1 and CDR2: MNHEY and SVGAGI. CDR3 DNA sequence: TGTGCCAGCAGTTTCACGGTGGGGTTGGCCAAAAACATTCAGTACTTC. As protein: CASSFTVGLAKNIQYF.

The chain recombines TRBV30 with TRBJ2-7; possible D gene TRBD1, 5 bases. V lost 4 bases, J lost 2 bases, and 9 bases lay in between. Germline V gene lookup returns CDR1 GTSNPN and CDR2 SVGIG (reference sequence). The CDR3 spans 12 residues. CDR3 DNA sequence: TGTGCCTGGAAGGGGCCCACCTACGAGCAGTACTTC. Translated, it gives CAWKGPTYEQYF.

This chain links TRBV12-3 or TRBV12-4 with TRBJ2-1; the D is unclear. The V end was cut by 3 bases, the J end by 4 bases, with 4 bases between. This CDR3 spans 12 amino acids. CDR3 residues: CASSFGYNEQFF. The DNA for the CDR3 is TGTGCCAGCAGTTTCGGGTACAATGAGCAGTTCTTC.

This clonotype was detected only once. The chain is built from TRBV18 and TRBJ2-5; D remains unclear. Germline V gene lookup returns CDR1 KGHSH and CDR2 LQKENI. V lost 0 bases, J lost 5 bases, and 4 bases lay in between. The CDR3 length is 12 residues. Here the CDR3 DNA reads TGTGCCAGCTCACCACCTCTGGAGACCCAGTACTTC. Translated: CASSPPLETQYF.